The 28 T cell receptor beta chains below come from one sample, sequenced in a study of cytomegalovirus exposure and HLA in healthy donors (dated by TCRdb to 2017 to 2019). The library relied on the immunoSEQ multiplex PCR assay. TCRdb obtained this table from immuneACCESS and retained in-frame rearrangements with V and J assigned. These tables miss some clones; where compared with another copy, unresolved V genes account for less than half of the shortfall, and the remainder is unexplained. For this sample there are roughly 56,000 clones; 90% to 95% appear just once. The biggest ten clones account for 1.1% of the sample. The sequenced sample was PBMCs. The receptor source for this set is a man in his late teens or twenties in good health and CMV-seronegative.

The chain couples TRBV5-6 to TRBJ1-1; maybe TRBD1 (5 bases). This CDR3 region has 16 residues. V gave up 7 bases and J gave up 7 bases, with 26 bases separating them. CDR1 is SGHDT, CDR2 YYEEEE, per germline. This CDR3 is CASGGGAGGKWNEAFF. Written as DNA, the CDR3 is TGTGCCAGCGGAGGCGGGGCGGGGGGGAAGTGGAATGAAGCTTTCTTT.

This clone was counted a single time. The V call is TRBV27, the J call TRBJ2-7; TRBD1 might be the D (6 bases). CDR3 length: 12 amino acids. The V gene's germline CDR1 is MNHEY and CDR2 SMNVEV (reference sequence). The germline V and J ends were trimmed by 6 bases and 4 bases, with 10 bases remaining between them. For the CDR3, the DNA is TGTGCCAGCAGGGGACATTTTTACGAGCAGTACTTC. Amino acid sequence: CASRGHFYEQYF.

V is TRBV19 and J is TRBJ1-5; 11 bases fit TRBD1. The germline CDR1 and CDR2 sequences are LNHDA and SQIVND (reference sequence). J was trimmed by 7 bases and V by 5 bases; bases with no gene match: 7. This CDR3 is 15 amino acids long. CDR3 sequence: CASSPGGQGVQPQHF. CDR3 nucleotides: TGTGCCAGTAGTCCAGGGGGACAGGGGGTCCAGCCCCAGCATTTT. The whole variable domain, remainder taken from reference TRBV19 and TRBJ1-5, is DGGITQSPKYLFRKEGQNVTLSCEQNLNHDAMYWYRQDPGQGLRLIYYSQIVNDFQKGDIAEGYSVSREKKESFPLTVTSAQKNPTAFYLCASSPGGQGVQPQHFGDGTRLSIL.

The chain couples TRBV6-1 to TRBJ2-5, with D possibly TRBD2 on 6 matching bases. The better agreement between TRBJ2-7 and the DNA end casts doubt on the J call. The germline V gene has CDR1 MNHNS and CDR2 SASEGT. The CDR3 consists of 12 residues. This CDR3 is CASSERGYEQYF. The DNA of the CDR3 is TGTGCCAGCAGTGAGCGGGGCTACGAGCAGTACTTC.

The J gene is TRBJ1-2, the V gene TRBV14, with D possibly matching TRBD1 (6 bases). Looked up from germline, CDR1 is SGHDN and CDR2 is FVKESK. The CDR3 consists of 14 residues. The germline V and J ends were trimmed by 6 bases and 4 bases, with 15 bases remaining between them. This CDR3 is CASSRTGKGYGYTF. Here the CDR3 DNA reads TGTGCCAGCAGTCGAACAGGGAAGGGCTATGGCTACACCTTC.

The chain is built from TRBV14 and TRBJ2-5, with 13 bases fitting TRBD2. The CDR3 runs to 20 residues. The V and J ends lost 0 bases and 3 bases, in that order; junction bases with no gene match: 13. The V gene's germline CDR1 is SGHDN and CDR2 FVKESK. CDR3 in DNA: TGTGCCAGCAGCCAAGAGTGGACCGGGACTAGCGGGATCGCGAAAGAGACCCAGTACTTC. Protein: CASSQEWTGTSGIAKETQYF.

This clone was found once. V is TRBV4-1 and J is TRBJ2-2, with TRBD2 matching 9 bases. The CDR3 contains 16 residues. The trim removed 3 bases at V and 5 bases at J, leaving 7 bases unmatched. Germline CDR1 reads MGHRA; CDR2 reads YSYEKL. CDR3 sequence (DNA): TGCGCCAGCAGCCAGGCGACTAGCGGAGGAACCGGGGAGCTGTTTTTT. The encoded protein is CASSQATSGGTGELFF.

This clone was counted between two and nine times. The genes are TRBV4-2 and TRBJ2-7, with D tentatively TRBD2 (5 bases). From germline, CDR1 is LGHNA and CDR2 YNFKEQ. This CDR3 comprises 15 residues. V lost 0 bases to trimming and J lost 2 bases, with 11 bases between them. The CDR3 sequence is CASSQDRGPTYEQYF. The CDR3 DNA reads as TGTGCCAGCAGCCAAGATCGAGGGCCAACCTACGAGCAGTACTTC.

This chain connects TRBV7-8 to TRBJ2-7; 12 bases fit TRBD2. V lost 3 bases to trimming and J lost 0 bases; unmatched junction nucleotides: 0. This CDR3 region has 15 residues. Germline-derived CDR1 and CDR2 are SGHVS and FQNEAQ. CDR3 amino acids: CASSLTSGSSYEQYF. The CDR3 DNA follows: TGTGCCAGCAGCTTGACTAGCGGGAGCTCCTACGAGCAGTACTTC.

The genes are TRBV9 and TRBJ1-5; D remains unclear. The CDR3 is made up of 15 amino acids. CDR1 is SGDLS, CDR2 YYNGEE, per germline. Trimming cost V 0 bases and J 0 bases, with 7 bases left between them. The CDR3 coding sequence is TGTGCCAGCAGCGTAGACGGGTATAGCAATCAGCCCCAGCATTTT. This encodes CASSVDGYSNQPQHF.

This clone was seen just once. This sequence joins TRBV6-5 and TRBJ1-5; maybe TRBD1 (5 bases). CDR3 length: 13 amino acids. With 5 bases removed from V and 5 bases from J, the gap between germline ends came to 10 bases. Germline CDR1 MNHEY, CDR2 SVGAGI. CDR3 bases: TGTGCCAGCAGTCGGGACTTAGATCAGCCCCAGCATTTT. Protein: CASSRDLDQPQHF.

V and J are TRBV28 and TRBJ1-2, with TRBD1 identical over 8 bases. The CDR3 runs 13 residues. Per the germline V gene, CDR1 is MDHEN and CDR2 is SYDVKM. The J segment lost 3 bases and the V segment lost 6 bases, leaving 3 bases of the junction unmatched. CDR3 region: CASRTTGDYGYTF. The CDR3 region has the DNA TGTGCCAGCAGAACGACAGGGGACTATGGCTACACCTTC.

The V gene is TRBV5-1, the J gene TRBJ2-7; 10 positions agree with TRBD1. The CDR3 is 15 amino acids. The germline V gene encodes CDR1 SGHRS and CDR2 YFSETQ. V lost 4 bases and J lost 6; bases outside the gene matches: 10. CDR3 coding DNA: TGCGCCAGCAGCGTGACCGGGACAGGGGAATTCGAGCAGTACTTC. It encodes CASSVTGTGEFEQYF.

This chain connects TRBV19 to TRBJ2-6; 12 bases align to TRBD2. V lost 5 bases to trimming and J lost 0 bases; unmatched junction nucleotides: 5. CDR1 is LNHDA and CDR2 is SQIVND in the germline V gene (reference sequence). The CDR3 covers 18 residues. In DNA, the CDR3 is TGTGCCAGTAGTGGGACTAGCGGGTCCGCCTCTGGGGCCAACGTCCTGACTTTC. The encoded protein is CASSGTSGSASGANVLTF.

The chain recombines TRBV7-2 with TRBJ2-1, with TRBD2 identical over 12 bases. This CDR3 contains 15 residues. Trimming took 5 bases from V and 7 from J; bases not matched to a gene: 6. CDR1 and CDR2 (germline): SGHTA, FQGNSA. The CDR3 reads CASSPRLAGANEQFF. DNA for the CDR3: TGTGCCAGCAGCCCTAGACTAGCGGGAGCGAATGAGCAGTTCTTC.

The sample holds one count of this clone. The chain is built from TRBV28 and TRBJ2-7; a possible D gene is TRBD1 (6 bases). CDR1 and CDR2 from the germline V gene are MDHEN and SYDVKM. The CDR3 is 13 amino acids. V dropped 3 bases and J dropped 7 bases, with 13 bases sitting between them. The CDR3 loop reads CASSFGQPAEQYF. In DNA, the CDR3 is TGTGCCAGCAGTTTTGGACAGCCGGCGGAGCAGTACTTC.

CDR3 loop: CASSFASSYEQYF. CDR3 bases: TGTGCCAGCAGCTTCGCCAGCTCCTACGAGCAGTACTTC. The rearrangement uses TRBV7-8 and TRBJ2-7; D ambiguous. V lost 3 bases, J lost 0 bases, and 6 bases lay in between. This CDR3 region has 13 residues. Per germline, CDR1 SGHVS and CDR2 FQNEAQ.

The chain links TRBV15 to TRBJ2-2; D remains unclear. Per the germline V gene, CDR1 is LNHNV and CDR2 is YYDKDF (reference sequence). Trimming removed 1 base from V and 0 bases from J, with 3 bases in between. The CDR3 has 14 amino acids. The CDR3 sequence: CATSRGTNTGELFF. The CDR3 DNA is TGTGCCACCAGCAGAGGTACGAACACCGGGGAGCTGTTTTTT.

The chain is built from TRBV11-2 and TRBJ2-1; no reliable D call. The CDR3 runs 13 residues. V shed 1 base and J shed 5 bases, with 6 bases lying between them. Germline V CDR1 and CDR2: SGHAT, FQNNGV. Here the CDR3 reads CASSLAPDNEQFF. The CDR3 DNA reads TGTGCCAGCAGCTTAGCACCGGACAATGAGCAGTTCTTC.

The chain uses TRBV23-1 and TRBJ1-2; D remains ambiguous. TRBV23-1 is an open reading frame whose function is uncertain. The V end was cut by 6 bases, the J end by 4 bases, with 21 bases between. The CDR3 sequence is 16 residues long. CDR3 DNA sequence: TGCGCCAGCAGACCACAGACACTCTTAGAGTTCTATGGCTACACCTTC. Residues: CASRPQTLLEFYGYTF.

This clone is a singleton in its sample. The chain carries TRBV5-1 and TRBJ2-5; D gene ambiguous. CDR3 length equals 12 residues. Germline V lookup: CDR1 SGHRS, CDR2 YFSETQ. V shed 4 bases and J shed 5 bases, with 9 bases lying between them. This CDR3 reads CASSPEWETQYF. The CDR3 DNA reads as TGCGCCAGCAGCCCCGAGTGGGAGACCCAGTACTTC.

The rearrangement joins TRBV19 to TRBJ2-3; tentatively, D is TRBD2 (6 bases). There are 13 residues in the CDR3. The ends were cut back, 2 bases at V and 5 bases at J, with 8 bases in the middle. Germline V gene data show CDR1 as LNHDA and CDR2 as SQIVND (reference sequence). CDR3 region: CASSIRGLDTQYF. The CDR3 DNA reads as TGTGCCAGTAGTATACGGGGGTTAGATACGCAGTATTTT.

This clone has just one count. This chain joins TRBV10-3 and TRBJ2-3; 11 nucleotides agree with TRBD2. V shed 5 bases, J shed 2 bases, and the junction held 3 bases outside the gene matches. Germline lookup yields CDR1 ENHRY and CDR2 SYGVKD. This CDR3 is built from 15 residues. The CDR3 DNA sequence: TGTGCCATCAGTCAGACTAGCGGGAACACAGATACGCAGTATTTT. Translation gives CAISQTSGNTDTQYF.

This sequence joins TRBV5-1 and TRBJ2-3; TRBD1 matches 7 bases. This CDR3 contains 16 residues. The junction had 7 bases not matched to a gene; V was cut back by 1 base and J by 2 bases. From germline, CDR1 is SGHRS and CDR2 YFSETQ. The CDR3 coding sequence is TGCGCCAGCAGCTTGTCCCGAGGGGGCGTCACAGATACGCAGTATTTT. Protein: CASSLSRGGVTDTQYF.

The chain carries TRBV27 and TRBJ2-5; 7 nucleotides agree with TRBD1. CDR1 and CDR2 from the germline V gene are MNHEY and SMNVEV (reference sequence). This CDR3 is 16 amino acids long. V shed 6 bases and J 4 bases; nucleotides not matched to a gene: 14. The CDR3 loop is CASSWTGYAMGETQYF. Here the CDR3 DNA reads TGTGCCAGCAGCTGGACAGGCTATGCGATGGGAGAGACCCAGTACTTC.

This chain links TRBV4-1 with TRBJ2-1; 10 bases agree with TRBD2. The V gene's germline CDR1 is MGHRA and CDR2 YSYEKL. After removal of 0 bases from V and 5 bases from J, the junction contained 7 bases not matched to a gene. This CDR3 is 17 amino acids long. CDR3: CASSQETAGGPHNEQFF. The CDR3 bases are TGCGCCAGCAGCCAAGAAACAGCGGGAGGGCCCCACAATGAGCAGTTCTTC.

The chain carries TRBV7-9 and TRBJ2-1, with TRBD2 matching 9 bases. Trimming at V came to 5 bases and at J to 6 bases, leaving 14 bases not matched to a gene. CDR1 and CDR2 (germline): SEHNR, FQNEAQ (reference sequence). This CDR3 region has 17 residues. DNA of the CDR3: TGTGCCAGCAGCAAGGTACTTAGCGGGAGTAAGGCCAATGAGCAGTTCTTC. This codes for CASSKVLSGSKANEQFF. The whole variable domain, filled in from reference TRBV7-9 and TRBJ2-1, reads DTGVSQNPRHKITKRGQNVTFRCDPISEHNRLYWYRQTLGQGPEFLTYFQNEAQLEKSRLLSDRFSAERPKGSFSTLEIQRTEQGDSAMYLCASSKVLSGSKANEQFFGPGTRLTVL.

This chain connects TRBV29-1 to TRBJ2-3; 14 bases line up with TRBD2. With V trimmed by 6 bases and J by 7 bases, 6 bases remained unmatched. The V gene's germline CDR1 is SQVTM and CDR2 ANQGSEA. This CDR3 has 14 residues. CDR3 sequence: CSVTGTSGSYTQYF. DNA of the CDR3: TGCAGCGTAACCGGGACTAGCGGGAGTTATACGCAGTATTTT.